This T cell receptor (beta chain) comes out of a study of shared clonotypes between healthy human individuals. The repertoire was sequenced with immunoSEQ multiplex PCR; TCRdb's copy has only in-frame clones and lacks some. This sample carries roughly 2,300,000 clones, around 93% of them seen once, and the ten largest clones take about 0.36%. CDR1 and CDR2 from the germline V gene are SGHAT and FQNNGV. The CDR3 is made up of 19 amino acids. V lost 5 bases, J lost 2 bases, and 13 bases stayed unmatched. This TCR came from a man younger than 35 in good health. Some clones in this sample may be carry-over from other donors' samples. This chain connects TRBV11-2 to TRBJ2-2; 11 bases line up with TRBD1. The sample comprised naive CD4+ T cells from PBMCs. Described subset: CD45RA+ positively selected. As DNA, the CDR3 is TGTGCCAGCAGCAAGTTGCAGAGGGACAGGGGGTTTAACACCGGGGAGCTGTTTTTT. It yields the protein CASSKLQRDRGFNTGELFF.